The TCR beta chain described here comes from a study of identical twins. The study's findings and limits: Insertions were reduced in abundant cord blood beta clonotypes but not in memory repertoires.

CDR3 length: 17 residues. Germline V gene sequence: CDR1 SGHRS, CDR2 YFSETQ. J was trimmed by 5 bases and V by 4 bases; bases with no gene match: 13. TCRdb reprocessed the 5' RACE reads via MiXCR and lists one record per CDR3 protein. The sample lists about 470,000 distinct CDR3 sequences, roughly 24% occurring once. About this clonotype: Its specificity is not known.

This same sample was also part of a study on T cells expressing NK-cell markers. That source notes: The CD3+CD56-NKG2C+ fraction was also led by these clonotypes in several donors. Expanded clones of NKG2C+ T cells had an unclear HCMV specificity.

The TCR originated in a woman aged 18-30 years in good health. Sequenced material: CD4+ T cells sorted from blood. V and J are TRBV5-1 and TRBJ2-5, with 11 positions matching TRBD2. CDR3 loop: CASSRGTSGNLPETQYF. Here the CDR3 DNA reads TGCGCCAGCAGCAGAGGGACTAGCGGTAACCTCCCGGAGACCCAGTACTTC.